The 29 T cell receptor beta chains presented below share a single source sample, sequenced in a study of T cells expressing NK-cell markers. TCRdb re-called the 5' RACE reads and shows each CDR3 protein once, DNA omitted. The sample includes about 380,000 distinct CDR3 sequences. The sample taken for sequencing was blood T cells: a sorted CD56 or NKG2C T cell subset, CD4+ or CD8+ T cells, or bulk PBMC T cells (not recorded which). All receptors come from a man aged 18 to 69 in good health.

The gene calls are TRBV12-3 or TRBV12-4 and TRBJ2-4. The CDR3 has 15 amino acids. The CDR3 sequence: CASSLADGAKNIQYF.

This chain uses TRBV20-1 with TRBJ2-4; the TCRdb D gene call, TRBD1, has no DNA to confirm it. The CDR3 is 18 amino acids. Germline CDR1 is DFQATT and CDR2 is SNEGSKA (reference sequence). CDR3 sequence reads: CSARDTFEGGTVKNIQYF.

The rearrangement joins TRBV2 to TRBJ1-2. This CDR3 is built from 18 residues. Germline V CDR1 and CDR2: SNHLY, FYNNEI. CDR3 region: CASKTRASRMGGNYGYTF.

This chain connects TRBV2 to TRBJ1-4; no DNA is available, so the TRBD1 call from TCRdb remains unchecked. The germline V gene has CDR1 SNHLY and CDR2 FYNNEI. The length of the CDR3 is 14 residues. The CDR3 loop reads CASSGTGGLEKLFF.

The genes are TRBV6-6 and TRBJ2-1; TCRdb's D gene call, TRBD1, goes unchecked for lack of DNA. Looked up from germline, CDR1 is MNHNY and CDR2 is SVGAGI (reference sequence). This CDR3 has 12 amino acids. CDR3 region: CASQKWGLEQFF.

The chain combines TRBV20-1 with TRBJ2-3; TCRdb returns TRBD2, unconfirmable since there is no DNA. Per the germline V gene, CDR1 is DFQATT and CDR2 is SNEGSKA (reference sequence). This CDR3 has 14 residues. CDR3: CSARESGGGDTQYF.

The chain has TRBV11-2 and TRBJ1-1; no DNA is available, so the TRBD1 call from TCRdb remains unchecked. The CDR3 loop spans 15 amino acids. CDR1 SGHAT and CDR2 FQNNGV come from the germline V gene. This chain's CDR3 is CASSYGDRRNTEAFF.

The chain uses TRBV5-5 and TRBJ2-1; checking the TCRdb D call of TRBD1 is not possible without DNA. CDR3 length: 16 residues. Germline CDR1 and CDR2: SGHKS and YYEKEE (reference sequence). The CDR3 protein is CASSFLFRGGNNEQFF. Full variable domain (outside the CDR3, taken from reference TRBV5-5 and TRBJ2-1): DAGVTQSPTHLIKTRGQQVTLRCSPISGHKSVSWYQQVLGQGPQFIFQYYEKEERGRGNFPDRFSARQFPNYSSELNVNALLLGDSALYLCASSFLFRGGNNEQFFGPGTRLTVL.

The chain employs TRBV30 and TRBJ1-2; TCRdb selects TRBD1, and the lack of DNA leaves this call unchecked. The CDR3 sequence is 12 residues long. Per germline, CDR1 GTSNPN and CDR2 SVGIG (reference sequence). This CDR3 is CAWSEAAHGYTF.

The chain recombines TRBV3-1 with TRBJ2-1; TCRdb proposes TRBD1, but this gene call is untestable without DNA. From germline, CDR1 is LGHDT and CDR2 YNNKEL (reference sequence). The CDR3 consists of 14 residues. Here the CDR3 reads CASSQDMGGPEQFF.

The chain couples TRBV12-3 or TRBV12-4 to TRBJ2-3; TCRdb's D gene call, TRBD2, goes unchecked for lack of DNA. The CDR3 length is 15 residues. The CDR3 reads CASSPGLSNTDTQYF.

The genes are TRBV7-3 and TRBJ2-3. The CDR3 has 15 residues. Germline V lookup: CDR1 SGHTA, CDR2 FQGTGA. The CDR3 sequence: CASSLSAASTDTQYF.

J is TRBJ1-2 and V is TRBV7-2; the TRBD1 assignment by TCRdb is unverifiable without DNA. Germline values: CDR1 SGHTA, CDR2 FQGNSA. CDR3 length equals 14 residues. CDR3 sequence: CASSSYRVGGGYTF.

The chain employs TRBV20-1 and TRBJ1-5; TCRdb indicates TRBD1, and absent DNA this call remains unverified. The CDR3 extends over 15 amino acids. Germline V gene data show CDR1 as DFQATT and CDR2 as SNEGSKA (reference sequence). The CDR3 protein is CSARSGGEGTQPQHF.

The chain has TRBV24-1 and TRBJ2-7; there is no DNA to check the TCRdb D call of TRBD1. The CDR3 sequence is 17 residues long. Germline CDR1 is KGHDR and CDR2 is SFDVKD. CDR3 loop: CATSDSGQGKISYEQYF.

The chain employs TRBV6-1 and TRBJ2-3; TCRdb returns TRBD1, unconfirmable since there is no DNA. The V gene's germline CDR1 is MNHNS and CDR2 SASEGT. The CDR3 sequence is 12 residues long. CDR3 protein: CASSMGASTQYF.

This chain joins TRBV3-1 and TRBJ1-2. The CDR3 has 15 residues. Germline V gene sequence: CDR1 LGHDT, CDR2 YNNKEL (reference sequence). The CDR3 region is CASSQVAGTLHGYTF.

This chain connects TRBV19 to TRBJ2-2; the D call of TRBD1 rests on TCRdb alone, since no DNA is present to check it. CDR3 length: 15 residues. Germline V gives CDR1 LNHDA, CDR2 SQIVND (reference sequence). The CDR3 sequence: CASHTQGTGTGELFF.

The J gene is TRBJ1-5, the V gene TRBV21-1; TCRdb indicates TRBD1, and absent DNA this call remains unverified. TRBV21-1 is a listed pseudogene. CDR3 length: 16 residues. The CDR3 here is CASSKAVGGSSQPQHF.

The J gene is TRBJ1-5, the V gene TRBV5-6; absent DNA, TCRdb's TRBD1 call cannot be checked. This CDR3 contains 13 residues. Germline V lookup: CDR1 SGHDT, CDR2 YYEEEE. The CDR3 reads CASSLDGAQPQHF.

CDR3 sequence: CASGLVIDRANQPQHF. The chain combines TRBV12-5 with TRBJ1-5; TCRdb reports TRBD1, a call that lacks DNA to check it against. The germline V gene encodes CDR1 LGHNT and CDR2 FRNRAP. The CDR3 spans 16 residues. The full variable domain, rest sourced from reference TRBV12-5 and TRBJ1-5, is DARVTQTPRHKVTEMGQEVTMRCQPILGHNTVFWYRQTMMQGLELLAYFRNRAPLDDSGMPKDRFSAEMPDATLATLKIQPSEPRDSAVYFCASGLVIDRANQPQHFGDGTRLSIL.

The chain couples TRBV20-1 to TRBJ1-6; the D call from TCRdb, TRBD1, cannot be confirmed without DNA. Germline values: CDR1 DFQATT, CDR2 SNEGSKA (reference sequence). CDR3 length: 16 residues. Here the CDR3 reads CSARDPWTGKESPLHF.

The rearrangement joins TRBV5-1 to TRBJ2-7; TCRdb's assignment of TRBD1 cannot be checked, as there is no DNA. Germline CDR1 reads SGHRS; CDR2 reads YFSETQ. The CDR3 is made up of 16 amino acids. The CDR3: CASSLRGQGLTGEQYF.

The V call is TRBV12-3 or TRBV12-4, the J call TRBJ2-5; no DNA is available, so the TRBD2 call from TCRdb remains unchecked. The length of the CDR3 is 16 residues. The CDR3 sequence is CASSFPGTRGGKTQYF.

The chain uses TRBV12-3 or TRBV12-4 and TRBJ2-1; TCRdb gives TRBD1 as the D gene, but with no DNA this cannot be confirmed. The CDR3 spans 12 residues. The CDR3 region is CASSDRDRQQFF.

This rearrangement joins TRBV12-3 or TRBV12-4 to TRBJ1-5; there is no DNA to check the TCRdb D call of TRBD1. This CDR3 contains 16 residues. The CDR3 loop is CASSPPGTGGGQPQHF.

This sequence joins TRBV7-3 and TRBJ2-2; checking the TCRdb D call of TRBD2 is not possible without DNA. The CDR3 spans 15 residues. Germline CDR1 and CDR2: SGHTA and FQGTGA. This CDR3 reads CASSLVPGWTGELFF.

The rearrangement uses TRBV3-1 and TRBJ1-4. The CDR3 loop spans 16 amino acids. Germline V CDR1 and CDR2: LGHDT, YNNKEL (reference sequence). The CDR3 sequence is CASSQDRSATNEKLFF.

The chain is built from TRBV2 and TRBJ2-3; TCRdb's assignment of TRBD2 cannot be checked, as there is no DNA. The CDR3 loop spans 14 amino acids. Germline assignment: CDR1 SNHLY and CDR2 FYNNEI. This CDR3 reads CATYRDSSTDTQYF.